What follows describes a single TCR beta chain. The sample comes from a study of vaccination and CD4 T cells after COVID-19. TCRdb re-called the PCR reads with MiXCR, one entry per CDR3 protein. This table holds some 21,000 distinct CDR3 sequences, roughly 50% found once. Germline V gene sequence: CDR1 MDHEN, CDR2 SYDVKM. Trimming removed 4 bases at V and 4 bases at J, with 19 bases between. This CDR3 contains 16 residues. This material consisted of CD4+ T cells from blood, taken before SARS-CoV-2 vaccination. This rearrangement joins TRBV28 to TRBJ1-2; D is perhaps TRBD1 (5 bases). This TCR was sampled from a human donor who had recovered from COVID-19. The CDR3 protein is CASSYPPGRRGYGYTF. DNA for the CDR3: TGTGCCAGCAGTTACCCCCCAGGGAGGAGGGGCTATGGCTACACCTTC.